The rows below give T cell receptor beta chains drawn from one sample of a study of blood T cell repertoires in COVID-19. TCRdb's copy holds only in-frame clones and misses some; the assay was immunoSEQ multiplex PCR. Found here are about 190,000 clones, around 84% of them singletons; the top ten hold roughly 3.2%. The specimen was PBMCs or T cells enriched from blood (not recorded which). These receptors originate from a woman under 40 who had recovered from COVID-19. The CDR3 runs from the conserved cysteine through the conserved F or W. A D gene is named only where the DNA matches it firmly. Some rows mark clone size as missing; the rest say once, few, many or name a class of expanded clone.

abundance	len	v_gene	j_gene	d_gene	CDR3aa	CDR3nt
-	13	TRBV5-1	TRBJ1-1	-	CASSSTTDTEAFF	TGCGCCAGCAGCTCTACCACGGACACTGAAGCTTTCTTT
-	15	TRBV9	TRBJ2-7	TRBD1	CASSPRTGFSYEQYF	TGTGCCAGCAGCCCCCGGACAGGGTTTTCCTACGAGCAGTACTTC
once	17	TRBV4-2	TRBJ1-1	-	CASSPIPQGNYGTEAFF	TGTGCCAGCAGCCCCATCCCTCAGGGAAATTATGGCACTGAAGCTTTCTTT
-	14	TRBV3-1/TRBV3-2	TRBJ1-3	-	CATAVPGDGNTIYF	TGTGCCACCGCCGTGCCAGGGGACGGAAACACCATATATTTT
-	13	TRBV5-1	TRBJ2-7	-	CASSLGLVYEQYF	TGCGCCAGCAGCTTGGGACTAGTCTACGAGCAGTACTTC
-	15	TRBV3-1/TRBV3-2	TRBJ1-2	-	CASSPTLQGAYGYTF	TGTGCCAGCAGCCCCACCCTCCAGGGTGCCTATGGCTACACCTTC
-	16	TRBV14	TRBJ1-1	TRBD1	CASSHGQGRGNTEAFF	TGTGCCAGCAGCCATGGACAGGGTCGGGGGAACACTGAAGCTTTCTTT
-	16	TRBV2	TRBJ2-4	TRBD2	CASRAGLAGIKNIQYF	TGTGCCAGCAGAGCAGGACTAGCGGGTATAAAAAACATTCAGTACTTC
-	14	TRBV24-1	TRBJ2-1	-	CATSDPPQVYEQFF	TGTGCCACCAGTGACCCCCCCCAGGTCTATGAGCAGTTCTTC
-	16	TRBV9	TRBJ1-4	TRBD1	CASSDRAGGANEKLFF	TGTGCCAGCAGCGACCGAGCAGGGGGTGCTAATGAAAAACTGTTTTTT
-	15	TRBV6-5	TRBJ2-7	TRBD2	CASSPSGRAAYEQYF	TGTGCCAGCAGTCCAAGCGGGAGGGCCGCTTACGAGCAGTACTTC
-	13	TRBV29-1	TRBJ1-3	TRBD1	CSAGTGGVNTIYF	TGCAGCGCCGGGACAGGGGGAGTAAACACCATATATTTT
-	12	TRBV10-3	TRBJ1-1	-	CAIHSGGSEAFF	TGTGCCATCCATAGCGGAGGGTCTGAAGCTTTCTTT
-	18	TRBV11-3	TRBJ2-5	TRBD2	CASSLFTSGVRGQETQYF	TGTGCCAGCAGCTTATTTACTAGCGGGGTCCGGGGCCAAGAGACCCAGTACTTC
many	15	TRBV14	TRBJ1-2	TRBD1	CASSQEGDSNYGYTF	TGTGCCAGCAGCCAAGAGGGGGACAGCAACTATGGCTACACCTTC
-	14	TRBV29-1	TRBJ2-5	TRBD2	CSVEARLAQETQYF	TGCAGCGTTGAAGCCCGACTAGCGCAAGAGACCCAGTACTTC
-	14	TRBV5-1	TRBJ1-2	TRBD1	CASSSAGTGDGYTF	TGCGCCAGCAGCTCCGCCGGGACAGGGGATGGCTACACCTTC
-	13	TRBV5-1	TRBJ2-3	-	CASSAGGQDTQYF	TGCGCCAGCAGCGCTGGGGGCCAAGATACGCAGTATTTT
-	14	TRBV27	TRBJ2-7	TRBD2	CASSLWASGYEQYF	TGTGCCAGCAGTTTATGGGCTAGCGGTTACGAGCAGTACTTC
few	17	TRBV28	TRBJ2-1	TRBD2	CASSSPGTSGRVDEQFF	TGTGCCAGCAGTTCTCCCGGGACTAGCGGGAGGGTCGATGAGCAGTTCTTC
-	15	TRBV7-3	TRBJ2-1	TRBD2	CASSVSASGYNEQFF	TGTGCCAGCAGCGTCTCGGCTAGCGGCTACAATGAGCAGTTCTTC
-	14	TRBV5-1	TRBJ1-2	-	CASSLGQGIYGYTF	TGCGCCAGCAGCTTGGGGCAGGGGATCTATGGCTACACCTTC
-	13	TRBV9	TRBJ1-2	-	CASSVGQGNGYTF	TGTGCCAGCAGCGTAGGGCAGGGGAATGGCTACACCTTC
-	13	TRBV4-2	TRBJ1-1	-	CASSPDKNTEAFF	TGTGCCAGCAGCCCCGACAAGAACACTGAAGCTTTCTTT
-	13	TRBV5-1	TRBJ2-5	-	CASSFQDQETQYF	TGCGCCAGCAGCTTCCAGGACCAAGAGACCCAGTACTTC
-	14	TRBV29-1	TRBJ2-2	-	CSVEEAVNTGELFF	TGCAGCGTTGAAGAGGCCGTAAACACCGGGGAGCTGTTTTTT
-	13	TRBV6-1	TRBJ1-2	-	CASSPDSNYGYTF	TGTGCCAGCAGCCCGGACAGTAACTATGGCTACACCTTC
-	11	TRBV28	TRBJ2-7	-	CASRHAREQYF	TGTGCCAGCAGACATGCTCGCGAGCAGTACTTC
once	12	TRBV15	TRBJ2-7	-	CATSRSWSEQYF	TGTGCCACCAGCAGGAGTTGGAGCGAGCAGTACTTC
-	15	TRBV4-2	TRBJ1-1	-	CASSQVVGGNTEAFF	TGTGCCAGCAGCCAAGTCGTGGGGGGTAACACTGAAGCTTTCTTT
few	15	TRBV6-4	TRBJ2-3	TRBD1	CATENGTGGADTQYF	TGTGCCACCGAGAACGGGACAGGGGGCGCAGATACGCAGTATTTT
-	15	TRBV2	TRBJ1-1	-	CASSVLIGGVGEAFF	TGTGCCAGCAGTGTTTTGATCGGGGGTGTGGGTGAAGCTTTCTTT
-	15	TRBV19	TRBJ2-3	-	CASSMAARVTDTQYF	TGTGCCAGTAGTATGGCGGCGAGGGTCACAGATACGCAGTATTTT
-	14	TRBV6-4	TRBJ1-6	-	CASSETVYNSPLHF	TGTGCCAGCAGTGAGACAGTCTATAATTCACCCCTCCACTTT
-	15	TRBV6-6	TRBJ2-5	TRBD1	CASSSGTGGQETQYF	TGTGCCAGCAGTTCAGGGACAGGGGGACAAGAGACCCAGTACTTC
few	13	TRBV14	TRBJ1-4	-	CASSQVGVGKLFF	TGTGCCAGCAGCCAAGTAGGGGTCGGAAAACTGTTTTTT
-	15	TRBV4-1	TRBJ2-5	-	CASSHDSLGSVTQYF	TGCGCCAGCAGCCATGATAGCCTCGGGAGCGTTACCCAGTACTTC
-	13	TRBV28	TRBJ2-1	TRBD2	CASSPREGDEQFF	TGTGCCAGCAGCCCTCGGGAGGGCGATGAGCAGTTCTTC
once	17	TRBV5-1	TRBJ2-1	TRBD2	CASSLASGSGFSDEQFF	TGCGCCAGCAGCTTAGCTAGCGGGAGTGGTTTCAGCGATGAGCAGTTCTTC
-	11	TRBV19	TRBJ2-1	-	CASSQGNEQFF	TGTGCCAGTAGTCAGGGCAATGAGCAGTTCTTC
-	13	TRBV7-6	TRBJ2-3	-	CASSWGVTDTQYF	TGTGCCAGCAGCTGGGGGGTTACAGATACGCAGTATTTT
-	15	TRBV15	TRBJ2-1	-	CATSRDRSSYNEQFF	TGTGCCACCAGCAGAGATCGCAGCTCCTACAATGAGCAGTTCTTC
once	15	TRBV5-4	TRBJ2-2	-	CASSLALAGTGELFF	TGTGCCAGCAGCTTGGCGCTAGCCGGAACCGGGGAGCTGTTTTTT
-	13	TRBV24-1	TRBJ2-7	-	CATSGGQGNEQYF	TGTGCCACCAGTGGTGGACAAGGGAACGAGCAGTACTTC
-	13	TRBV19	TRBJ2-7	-	CASSNRDGYEQYF	TGTGCCAGTAGTAACAGGGACGGGTACGAGCAGTACTTC
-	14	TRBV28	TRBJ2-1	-	CASRRTGAHNEQFF	TGTGCCAGCCGAAGGACGGGAGCGCACAATGAGCAGTTCTTC
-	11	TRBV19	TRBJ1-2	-	CATRGANGYTF	TGTGCCACTCGGGGGGCCAATGGCTACACCTTC
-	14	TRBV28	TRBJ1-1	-	CASSLRRENTEAFF	TGTGCCAGCAGTTTACGCAGGGAAAACACTGAAGCTTTCTTT
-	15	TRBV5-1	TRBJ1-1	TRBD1	CASSLRQGGNTEAFF	TGCGCCAGCAGCCTTAGACAGGGGGGGAACACTGAAGCTTTCTTT
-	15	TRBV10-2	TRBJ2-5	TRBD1	CASAHRRDRIETQYF	TGCGCCAGCGCCCATAGGAGGGACAGGATAGAGACCCAGTACTTC
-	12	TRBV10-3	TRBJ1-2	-	CAISSFAPRATF	TGTGCCATCAGTTCGTTCGCCCCGAGGGCCACCTTC
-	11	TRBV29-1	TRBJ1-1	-	CSARGGTEAFF	TGCAGCGCTAGGGGGGGCACTGAAGCTTTCTTT
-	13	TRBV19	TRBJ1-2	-	CASSPGQRTGYTF	TGTGCCAGTAGTCCAGGACAGAGGACTGGCTACACCTTC
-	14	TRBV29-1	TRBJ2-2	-	CSVGQSSQTGELFF	TGCAGCGTAGGACAGTCGAGCCAAACCGGGGAGCTGTTTTTT